This TCR beta chain comes out of a study of blood T cell repertoires in COVID-19. Study at large: Acute and convalescent COVID-19 specimens originated in the United States, Italy and Spain. Sources were T cells, B-cell-depleted T cells, or PBMCs; the material itself was cDNA or gDNA.

Using immunoSEQ multiplex PCR, the repertoire was profiled, and TCRdb retains in-frame clones only, with some absent. Of some 260,000 clones in the sample, 70% to 85% were seen once. With 1 base clipped from V and 12 bases from J, the junction kept 25 bases outside the gene matches. Germline-derived CDR1 and CDR2 are SGHRS and YFSETQ. This CDR3 spans 19 amino acids. This TCR was sampled from a man older than 75 with acute or convalescent COVID-19. The chain recombines TRBV5-1 with TRBJ1-1; 9 nucleotides match TRBD1. The sample comprised peripheral blood. CDR3 in amino acids: CASSLTRAGTGRAGMGTFF. The CDR3 bases are TGCGCCAGCAGCTTGACGAGAGCCGGGACAGGGCGCGCGGGAATGGGGACTTTCTTT.